The 2 T cell receptor beta chains presented below share a single source sample, sequenced in a study of T-cell reconstitution after alpha-beta-depleted transplantation in children. Preparing the TCRbeta library involved the use of unique molecular identifiers. In TCRdb, the PCR reads were re-called with MiXCR into one record per CDR3 protein. The sample carries hundreds of thousands of distinct CDR3 sequences, about an eighth recorded once. This specimen consisted of PBMCs, obtained from the stem cell graft. The origin of the receptors is a human donor who donated a stem cell graft to a child with Fanconi anemia.

This clonotype was seen more than once but under ten times. J is TRBJ1-2 and V is TRBV27; no firm D call. The CDR3 is made up of 14 amino acids. Per germline, CDR1 MNHEY and CDR2 SMNVEV (reference sequence). V lost 4 bases and J 8 bases, leaving 17 bases between the germline ends. As DNA, the CDR3 is TGTGCCAGCAGTTCGGATGGACCTGACCGGGGCTACACCTTC. Encoded protein: CASSSDGPDRGYTF.

The chain recombines TRBV4-3 with TRBJ2-1, with 8 nucleotides matching TRBD2. Germline V gives CDR1 LGHNA, CDR2 YSLEER. The V segment lost 1 base and the J segment 7 bases; nucleotides outside the gene matches: 6. This CDR3 is 15 amino acids long. The CDR3 DNA reads TGCGCCAGCAGCCAAGGAGCGGGAGCAGAGAATGAGCAGTTCTTC. Amino acids: CASSQGAGAENEQFF.